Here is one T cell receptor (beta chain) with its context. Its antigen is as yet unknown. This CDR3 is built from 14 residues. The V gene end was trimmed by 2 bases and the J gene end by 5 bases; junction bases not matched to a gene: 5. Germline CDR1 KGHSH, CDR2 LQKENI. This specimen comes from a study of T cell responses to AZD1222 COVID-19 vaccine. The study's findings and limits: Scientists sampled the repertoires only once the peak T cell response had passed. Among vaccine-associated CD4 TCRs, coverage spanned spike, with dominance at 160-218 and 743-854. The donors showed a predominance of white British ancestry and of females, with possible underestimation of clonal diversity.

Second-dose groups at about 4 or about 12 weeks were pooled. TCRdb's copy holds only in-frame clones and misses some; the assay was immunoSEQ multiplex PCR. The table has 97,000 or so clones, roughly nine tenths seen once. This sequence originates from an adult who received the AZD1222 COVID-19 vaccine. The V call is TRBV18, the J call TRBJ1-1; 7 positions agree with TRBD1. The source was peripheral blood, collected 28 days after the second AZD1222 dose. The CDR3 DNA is TGTGCCAGCTCACCAAACAGGGGAGGGACTGAAGCTTTCTTT. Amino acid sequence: CASSPNRGGTEAFF.